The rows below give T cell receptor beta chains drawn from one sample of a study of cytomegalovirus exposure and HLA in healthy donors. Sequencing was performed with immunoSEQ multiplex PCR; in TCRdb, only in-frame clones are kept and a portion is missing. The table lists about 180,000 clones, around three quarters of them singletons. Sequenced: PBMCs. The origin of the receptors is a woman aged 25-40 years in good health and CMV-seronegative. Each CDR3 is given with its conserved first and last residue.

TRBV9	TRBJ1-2	CASSAPGTGDYGYTF
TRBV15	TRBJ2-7	CATSRDFGTSGYYEQYF
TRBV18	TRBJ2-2	CASSPRGDRANTGELFF
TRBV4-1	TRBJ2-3	CASSQMGQGFTDTQYF
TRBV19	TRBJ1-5	CASRGSFGNQPQHF
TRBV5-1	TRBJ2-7	CASSRTTGLASEQYF
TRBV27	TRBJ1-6	CASSIDRERSPLHF
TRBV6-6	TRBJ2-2	CASSYEGPGELFF
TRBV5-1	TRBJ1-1	CASSLFGDTEAFF
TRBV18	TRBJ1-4	CASSPLGATKNEKLFF
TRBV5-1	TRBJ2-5	CASSLVGEGLAGQETQYF